This T cell receptor (delta chain) was profiled in a study of delta chains in infants with herpesvirus infections (dated by TCRdb to 2021 to 2023). As for the study more broadly: The study prospectively followed a Ugandan infant birth cohort from birth to characterize gammadelta T cell responses to primary cytomegalovirus (CMV) infection. The study looked for a public fetal Vdelta1/Vgamma8 gammadelta TCR clonotype in infants infected with CMV after birth. Using PBMC, gammadelta TCRs were sequenced for approximately 17 CMV-infected infants, one of whom was congenitally infected, and for eight or nine CMV-uninfected infants who had enough sample available. Infant blood samples were grouped into approximate age categories of 1.5, 4, 8 and 12 months. Previously published Belgian fetal and cord blood gammadelta TCR data were added only for comparison and were not generated in this cohort.

The paper's findings and limits, for the study overall: The authors noted a small sample size and no race- or environment-matched controls, since nearly all Ugandans acquire CMV before adulthood. Presence of the public clonotype at levels below the detection limit might still occur in CMV-uninfected infants. Of under 20 CMV-infected infants, several carried the public Vdelta1 clonotype: the congenitally infected infant plus three who were infected postnatally before 120 days of age. The public clonotype was detected only at the first time point after infection and was not found in uninfected infants or in infants infected after 120 days. Public-clonotype frequency among Vdelta1 cells appeared to be inversely correlated with age at infection and was observed to decay rapidly, seemingly without persisting beyond around 8 weeks.

The library was made by RT-PCR. To generate TCR cDNA, PBMC RNA underwent reverse transcription with SuperScript II using gamma-chain- and delta-chain-specific primers. cDNA was purified with AMPure XP beads, amplified, and indexed with Illumina adapters using the Nextera XT Index Kit. An Illumina MiSeq with a V2 300-cycle kit was used to sequence the gammadelta TCR libraries. Turning to the authors' computational methods: Using MiXCR v2.1.12, CDR3 sequences were assembled, and reads were mapped onto D, J and V genes obtained from GenBank. VDJtools v1.2.1 was used to carry out repertoire analyses of the CDR3 clonotypes. TCRdb recomputed clones from the public reads with CATT; identical DNA rows were then combined. TCRdb, rather than the study authors, made the V and J calls. The sample table shows over 1,500 delta-chain clones, and around 7% are seen once. The top ten hold about 3.6% of the sample.

Counted from cysteine to phenylalanine, this CDR3 has 18 amino acids. Of the read, only the CDR3 DNA is kept; its 54 bases are in frame from base 1. V is pared back by 3 bases and J by 1 base, with 22 bases lying between the germline termini. The germline V gene supplies CDR1 TSESDYY and CDR2 QEAYKQQN. Details on this clone: The specificity of this receptor is unknown. A much larger clone lies one base from this, so it may be a read error.

Infants were enrolled after their mothers, pregnant women receiving prenatal care in Kampala, Uganda, were recruited, and documentation of maternal HIV status was required. Home visits to families took place weekly, and collection of infant clinical information, oral swabs and peripheral blood began at 6 weeks of age and was repeated every 4 months after that. Blood was collected in heparin tubes, and PBMC were isolated by Ficoll-Paque density gradient centrifugation and cryopreserved. The material was peripheral blood, obtained at time point 1 of longitudinal follow-up. This sequence was found in a human donor who was a Ugandan infant, either HIV-exposed or HIV-unexposed (not recorded which). Recombination joined TRAV38-2/DV8 with TRDJ1, with no D gene named confidently. The J gene, missing from TCRdb, was assigned here through DNA to germline matching. The CDR3 protein: CAYRTQNNRIRATDKLIF. In nucleotides, the sequence is TGTGCTTATAGGACCCAGAACAACCGAATAAGGGCCACCGATAAACTCATCTTT.